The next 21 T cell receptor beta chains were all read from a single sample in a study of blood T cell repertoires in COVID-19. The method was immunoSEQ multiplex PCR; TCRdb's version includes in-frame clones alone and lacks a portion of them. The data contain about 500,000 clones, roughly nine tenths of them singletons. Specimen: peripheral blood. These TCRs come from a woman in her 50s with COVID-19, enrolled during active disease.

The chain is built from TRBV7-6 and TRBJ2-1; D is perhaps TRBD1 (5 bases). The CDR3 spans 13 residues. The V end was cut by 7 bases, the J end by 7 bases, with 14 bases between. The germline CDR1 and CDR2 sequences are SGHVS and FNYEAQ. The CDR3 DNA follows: TGTGCCAGCACCGAGGCAGGGAAAAATGAGCAGTTCTTC. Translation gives CASTEAGKNEQFF.

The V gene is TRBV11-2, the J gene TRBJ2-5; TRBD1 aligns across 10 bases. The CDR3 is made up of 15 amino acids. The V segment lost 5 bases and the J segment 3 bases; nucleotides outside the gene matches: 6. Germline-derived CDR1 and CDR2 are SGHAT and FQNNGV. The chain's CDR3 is CASSGTGTGEETQYF. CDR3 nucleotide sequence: TGTGCCAGCAGCGGCACCGGGACAGGGGAAGAGACCCAGTACTTC.

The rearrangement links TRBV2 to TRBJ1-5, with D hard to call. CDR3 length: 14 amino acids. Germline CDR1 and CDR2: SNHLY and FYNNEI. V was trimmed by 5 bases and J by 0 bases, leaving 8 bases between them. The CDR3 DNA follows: TGTGCCAGCAGTAAGACAAATAGCAATCAGCCCCAGCATTTT. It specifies CASSKTNSNQPQHF. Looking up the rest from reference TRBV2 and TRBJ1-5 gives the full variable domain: EPEVTQTPSHQVTQMGQEVILRCVPISNHLYFYWYRQILGQKVEFLVSFYNNEISEKSEIFDDQFSVERPDGSNFTLKIRSTKLEDSAMYFCASSKTNSNQPQHFGDGTRLSIL.

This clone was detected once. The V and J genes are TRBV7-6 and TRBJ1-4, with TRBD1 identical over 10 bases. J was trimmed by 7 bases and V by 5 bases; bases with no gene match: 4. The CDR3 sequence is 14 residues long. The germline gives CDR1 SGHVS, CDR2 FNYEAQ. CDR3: CASSPGQGGEKLFF. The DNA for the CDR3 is TGTGCCAGCAGCCCCGGACAGGGGGGTGAAAAACTGTTTTTT.

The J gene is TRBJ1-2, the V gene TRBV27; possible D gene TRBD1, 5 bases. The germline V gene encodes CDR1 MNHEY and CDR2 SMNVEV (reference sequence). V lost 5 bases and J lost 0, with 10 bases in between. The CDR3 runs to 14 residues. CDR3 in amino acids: CASSPGYPNYGYTF. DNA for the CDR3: TGTGCCAGCAGTCCAGGGTATCCTAACTATGGCTACACCTTC.

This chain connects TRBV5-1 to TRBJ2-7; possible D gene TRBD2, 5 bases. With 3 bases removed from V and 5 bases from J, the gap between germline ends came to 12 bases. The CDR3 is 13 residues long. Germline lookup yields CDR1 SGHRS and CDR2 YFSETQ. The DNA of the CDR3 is TGCGCCAGCAGCTCCTGGGAGCTGAACGAGCAGTACTTC. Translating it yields CASSSWELNEQYF. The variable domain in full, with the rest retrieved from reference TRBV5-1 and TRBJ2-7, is KAGVTQTPRYLIKTRGQQVTLSCSPISGHRSVSWYQQTPGQGLQFLFEYFSETQRNKGNFPGRFSGRQFSNSRSEMNVSTLELGDSALYLCASSSWELNEQYFGPGTRLTVT.

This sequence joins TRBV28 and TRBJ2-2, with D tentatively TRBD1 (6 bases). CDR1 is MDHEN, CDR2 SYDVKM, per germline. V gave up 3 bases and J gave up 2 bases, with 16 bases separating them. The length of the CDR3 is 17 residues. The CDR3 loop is CASSFPTGQINTGELFF. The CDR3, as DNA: TGTGCCAGCAGTTTTCCCACGGGACAAATAAACACCGGGGAGCTGTTTTTT.

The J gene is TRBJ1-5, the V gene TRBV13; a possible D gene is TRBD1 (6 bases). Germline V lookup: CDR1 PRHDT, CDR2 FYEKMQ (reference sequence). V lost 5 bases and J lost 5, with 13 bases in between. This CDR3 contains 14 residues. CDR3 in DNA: TGTGCCAGCAGCCAAGGGGGTGGGGATCAGCCCCAGCATTTT. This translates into CASSQGGGDQPQHF.

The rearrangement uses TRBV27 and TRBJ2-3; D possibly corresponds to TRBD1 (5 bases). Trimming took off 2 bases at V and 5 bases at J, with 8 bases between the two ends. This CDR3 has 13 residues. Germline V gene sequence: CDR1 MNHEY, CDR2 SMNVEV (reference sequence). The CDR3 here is CASSLAGQDTQYF. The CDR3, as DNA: TGTGCCAGCAGTTTAGCCGGACAAGATACGCAGTATTTT.

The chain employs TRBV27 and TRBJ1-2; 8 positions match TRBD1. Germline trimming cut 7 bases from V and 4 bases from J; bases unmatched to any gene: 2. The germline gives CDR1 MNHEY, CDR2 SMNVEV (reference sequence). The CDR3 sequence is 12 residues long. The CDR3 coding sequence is TGTGCCAGCACTGGACAGGGCTATGGCTACACCTTC. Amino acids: CASTGQGYGYTF.

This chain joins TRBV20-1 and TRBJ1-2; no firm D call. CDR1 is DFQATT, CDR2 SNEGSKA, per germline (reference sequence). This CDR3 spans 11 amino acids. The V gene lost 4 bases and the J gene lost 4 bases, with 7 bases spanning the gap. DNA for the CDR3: TGCAGTGCTAAGGGAGGCTATGGCTACACCTTC. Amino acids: CSAKGGYGYTF.

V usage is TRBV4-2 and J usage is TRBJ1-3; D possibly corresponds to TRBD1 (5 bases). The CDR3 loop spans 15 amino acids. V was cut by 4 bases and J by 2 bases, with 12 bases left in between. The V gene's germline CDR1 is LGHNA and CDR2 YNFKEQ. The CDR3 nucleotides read TGTGCCAGCAGCCCCTCCGGGGGTACTGGAAACACCATATATTTT. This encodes CASSPSGGTGNTIYF.

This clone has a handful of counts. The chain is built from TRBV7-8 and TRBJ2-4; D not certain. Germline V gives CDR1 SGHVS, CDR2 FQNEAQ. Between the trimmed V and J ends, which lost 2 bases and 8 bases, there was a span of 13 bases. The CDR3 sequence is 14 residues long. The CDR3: CASSLSPVEDIQYF. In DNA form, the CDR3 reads TGTGCCAGCAGCTTAAGTCCGGTTGAGGACATTCAGTACTTC. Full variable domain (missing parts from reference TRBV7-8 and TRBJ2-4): GAGVSQSPRYKVAKRGQDVALRCDPISGHVSLFWYQQALGQGPEFLTYFQNEAQLDKSGLPSDRFFAERPEGSVSTLKIQRTQQEDSAVYLCASSLSPVEDIQYFGAGTRLSVL.

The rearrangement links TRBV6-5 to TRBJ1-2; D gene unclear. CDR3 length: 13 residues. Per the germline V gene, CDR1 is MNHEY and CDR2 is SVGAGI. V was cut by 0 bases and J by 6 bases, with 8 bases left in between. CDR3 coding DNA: TGTGCCAGCAGTTACTCGAGAGGGAATGGCTACACCTTC. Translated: CASSYSRGNGYTF.

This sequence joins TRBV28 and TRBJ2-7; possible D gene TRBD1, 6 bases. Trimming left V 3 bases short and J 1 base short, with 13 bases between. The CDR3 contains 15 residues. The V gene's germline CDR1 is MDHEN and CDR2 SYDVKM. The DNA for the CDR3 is TGTGCCAGCAGTTTCGACAGGTTCGTGTCCTACGAGCAGTACTTC. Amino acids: CASSFDRFVSYEQYF.

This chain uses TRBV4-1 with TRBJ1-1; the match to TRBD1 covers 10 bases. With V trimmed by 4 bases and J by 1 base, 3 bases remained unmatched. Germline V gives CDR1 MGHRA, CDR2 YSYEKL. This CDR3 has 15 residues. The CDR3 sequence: CASSPGQGPNTEAFF. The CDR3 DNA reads TGCGCCAGCAGCCCGGGACAGGGGCCGAACACTGAAGCTTTCTTT.

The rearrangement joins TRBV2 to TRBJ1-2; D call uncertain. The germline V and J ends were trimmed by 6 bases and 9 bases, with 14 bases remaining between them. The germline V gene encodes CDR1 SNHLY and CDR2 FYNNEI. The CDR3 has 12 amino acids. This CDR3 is CASRGWSSSYTF. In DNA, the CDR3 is TGTGCCAGCAGGGGTTGGTCTAGTAGCTACACCTTC.

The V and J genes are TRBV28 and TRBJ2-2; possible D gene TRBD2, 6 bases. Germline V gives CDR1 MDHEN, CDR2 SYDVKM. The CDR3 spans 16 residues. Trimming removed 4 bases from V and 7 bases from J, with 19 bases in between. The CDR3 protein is CASSSPGRTWGGELFF. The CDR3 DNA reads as TGTGCCAGCAGTTCTCCTGGGAGGACTTGGGGCGGGGAGCTGTTTTTT.

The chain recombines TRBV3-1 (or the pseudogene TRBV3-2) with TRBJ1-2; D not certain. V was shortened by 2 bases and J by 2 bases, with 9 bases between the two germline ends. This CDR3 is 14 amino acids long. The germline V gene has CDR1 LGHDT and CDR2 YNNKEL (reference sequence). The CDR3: CASSQRGQNYGYTF. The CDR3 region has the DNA TGTGCCAGCAGCCAACGAGGGCAAAACTATGGCTACACCTTC.

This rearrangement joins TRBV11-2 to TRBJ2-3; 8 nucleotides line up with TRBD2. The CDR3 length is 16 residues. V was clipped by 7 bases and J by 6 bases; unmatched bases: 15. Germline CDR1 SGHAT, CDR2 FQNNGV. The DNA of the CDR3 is TGTGCCAGCACCTACAATCGCGGGGGGCAGGGGGATACGCAGTATTTT. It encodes CASTYNRGGQGDTQYF. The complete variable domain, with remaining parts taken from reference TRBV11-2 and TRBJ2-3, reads EAGVAQSPRYKIIEKRQSVAFWCNPISGHATLYWYQQILGQGPKLLIQFQNNGVVDDSQLPKDRFSAERLKGVDSTLKIQPAKLEDSAVYLCASTYNRGGQGDTQYFGPGTRLTVL.

The CDR3 loop reads CASSLAPGDHYEQYF. The CDR3 nucleotides read TGCGCCAGCAGCTTGGCCCCGGGGGACCATTACGAGCAGTACTTC. This rearrangement joins TRBV5-1 to TRBJ2-7, with D perhaps TRBD2 (6 bases). This CDR3 comprises 15 residues. The V gene's germline CDR1 is SGHRS and CDR2 YFSETQ. V shed 0 bases and J shed 4 bases, with 14 bases lying between them.